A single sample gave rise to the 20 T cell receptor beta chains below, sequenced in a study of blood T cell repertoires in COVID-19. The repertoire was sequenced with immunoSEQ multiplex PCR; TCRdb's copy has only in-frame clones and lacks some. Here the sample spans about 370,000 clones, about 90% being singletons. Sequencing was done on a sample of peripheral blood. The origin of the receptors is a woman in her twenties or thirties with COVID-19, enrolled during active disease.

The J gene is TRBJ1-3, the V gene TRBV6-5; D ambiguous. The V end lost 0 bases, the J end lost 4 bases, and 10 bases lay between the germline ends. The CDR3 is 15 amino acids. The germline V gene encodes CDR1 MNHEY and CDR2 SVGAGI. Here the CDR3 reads CASSYSRVVGNTIYF. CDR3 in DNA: TGTGCCAGCAGTTACTCCCGGGTGGTAGGAAACACCATATATTTT.

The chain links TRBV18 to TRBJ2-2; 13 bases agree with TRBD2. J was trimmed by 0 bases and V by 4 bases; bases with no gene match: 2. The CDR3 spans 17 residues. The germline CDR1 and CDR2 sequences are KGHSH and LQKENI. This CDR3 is CASSLGLAGTNTGELFF. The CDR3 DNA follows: TGTGCCAGCTCACTGGGACTAGCGGGGACGAACACCGGGGAGCTGTTTTTT.

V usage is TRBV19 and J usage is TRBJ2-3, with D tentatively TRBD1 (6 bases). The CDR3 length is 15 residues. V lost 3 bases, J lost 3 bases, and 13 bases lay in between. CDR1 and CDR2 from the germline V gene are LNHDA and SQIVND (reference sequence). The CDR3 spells CASSILQGGTDTQYF. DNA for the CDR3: TGTGCCAGTAGTATCCTACAGGGTGGAACAGATACGCAGTATTTT. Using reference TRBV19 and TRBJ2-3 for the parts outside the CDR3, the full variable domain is DGGITQSPKYLFRKEGQNVTLSCEQNLNHDAMYWYRQDPGQGLRLIYYSQIVNDFQKGDIAEGYSVSREKKESFPLTVTSAQKNPTAFYLCASSILQGGTDTQYFGPGTRLTVL.

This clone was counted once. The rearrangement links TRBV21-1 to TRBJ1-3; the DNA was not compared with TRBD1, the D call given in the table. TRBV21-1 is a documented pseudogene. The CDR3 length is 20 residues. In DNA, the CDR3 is TGTGCCAGCAGCAAAGGCGGAGACAGGGAGAAATGGGTTGCTGGAAACACCATATATTTT. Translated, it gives CASSKGGDREKWVAGNTIYF.

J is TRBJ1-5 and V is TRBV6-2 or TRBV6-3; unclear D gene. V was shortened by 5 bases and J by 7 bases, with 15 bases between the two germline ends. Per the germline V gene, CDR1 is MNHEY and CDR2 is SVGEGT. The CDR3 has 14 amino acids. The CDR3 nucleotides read TGTGCCAGCAGTACCGGGTCGGTCGGACAGCCCCAGCATTTT. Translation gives CASSTGSVGQPQHF.

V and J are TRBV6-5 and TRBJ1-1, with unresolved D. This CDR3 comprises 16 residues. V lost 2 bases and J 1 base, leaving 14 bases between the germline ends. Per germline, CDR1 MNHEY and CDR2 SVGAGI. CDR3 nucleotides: TGTGCCAGCAGTTACCCATTACGGGAGAGGAACACTGAAGCTTTCTTT. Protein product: CASSYPLRERNTEAFF.

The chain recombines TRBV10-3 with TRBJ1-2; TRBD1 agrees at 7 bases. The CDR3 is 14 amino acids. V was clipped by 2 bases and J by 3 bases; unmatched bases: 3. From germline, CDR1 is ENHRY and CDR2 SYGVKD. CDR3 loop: CAISETGVDYGYTF. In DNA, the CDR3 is TGTGCCATCAGTGAGACAGGGGTGGACTATGGCTACACCTTC.

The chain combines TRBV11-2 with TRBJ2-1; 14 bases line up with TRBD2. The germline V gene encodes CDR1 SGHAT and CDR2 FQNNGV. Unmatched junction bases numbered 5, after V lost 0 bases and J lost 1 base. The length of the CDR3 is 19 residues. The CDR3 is CASSLEGLAGAPSYNEQFF. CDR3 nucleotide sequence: TGTGCCAGCAGCTTAGAGGGACTAGCGGGGGCCCCTTCCTACAATGAGCAGTTCTTC.

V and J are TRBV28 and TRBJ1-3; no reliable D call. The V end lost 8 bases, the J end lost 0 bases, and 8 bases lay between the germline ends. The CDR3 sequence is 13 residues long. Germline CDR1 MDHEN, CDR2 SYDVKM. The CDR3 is CASFSLSGNTIYF. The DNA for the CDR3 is TGTGCCAGCTTCTCCCTCTCTGGAAACACCATATATTTT.

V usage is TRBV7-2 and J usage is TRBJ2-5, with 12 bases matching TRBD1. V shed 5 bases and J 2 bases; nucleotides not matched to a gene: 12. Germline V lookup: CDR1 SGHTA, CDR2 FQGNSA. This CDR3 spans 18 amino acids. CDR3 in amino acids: CASSPRDRGLLLQETQYF. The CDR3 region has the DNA TGTGCCAGCAGCCCCCGGGACAGGGGGCTCCTCTTACAAGAGACCCAGTACTTC.

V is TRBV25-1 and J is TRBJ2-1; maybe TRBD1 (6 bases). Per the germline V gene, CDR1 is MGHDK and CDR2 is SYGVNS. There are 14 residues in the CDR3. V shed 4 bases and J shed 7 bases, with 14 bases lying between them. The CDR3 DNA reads TGTGCCAGCAGTGCAACACAACAGGGAAATGAGCAGTTCTTC. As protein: CASSATQQGNEQFF.

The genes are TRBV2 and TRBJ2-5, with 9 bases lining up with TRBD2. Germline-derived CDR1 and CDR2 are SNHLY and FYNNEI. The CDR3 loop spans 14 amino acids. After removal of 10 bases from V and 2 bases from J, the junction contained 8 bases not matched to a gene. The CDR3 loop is CAIRLAVDQETQYF. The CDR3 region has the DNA TGTGCCATCCGACTAGCGGTCGATCAAGAGACCCAGTACTTC.

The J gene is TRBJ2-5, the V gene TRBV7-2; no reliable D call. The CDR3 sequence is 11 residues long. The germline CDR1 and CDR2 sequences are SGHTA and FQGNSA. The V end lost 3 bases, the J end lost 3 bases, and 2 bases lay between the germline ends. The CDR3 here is CASSFKETQYF. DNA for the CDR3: TGTGCCAGCAGCTTTAAAGAGACCCAGTACTTC.

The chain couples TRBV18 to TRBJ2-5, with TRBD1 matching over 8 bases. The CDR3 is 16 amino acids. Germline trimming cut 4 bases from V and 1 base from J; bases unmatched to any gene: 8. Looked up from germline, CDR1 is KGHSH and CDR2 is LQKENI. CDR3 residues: CASSLSDRALQETQYF. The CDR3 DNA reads TGTGCCAGCTCACTTTCGGACAGGGCCCTCCAAGAGACCCAGTACTTC.

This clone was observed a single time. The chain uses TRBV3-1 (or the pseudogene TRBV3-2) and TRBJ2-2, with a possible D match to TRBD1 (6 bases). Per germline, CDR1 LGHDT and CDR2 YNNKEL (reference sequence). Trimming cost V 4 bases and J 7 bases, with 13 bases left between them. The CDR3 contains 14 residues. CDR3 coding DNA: TGTGCCAGCAGCCCCGGCTTAGGGGGCGGGGAGCTGTTTTTT. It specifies CASSPGLGGGELFF.

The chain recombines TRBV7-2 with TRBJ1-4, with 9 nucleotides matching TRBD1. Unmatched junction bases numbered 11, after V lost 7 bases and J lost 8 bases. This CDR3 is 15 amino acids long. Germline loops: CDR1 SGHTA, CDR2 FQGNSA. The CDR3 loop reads CASTGWTGEDEKLFF. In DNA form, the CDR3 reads TGTGCCAGCACCGGGTGGACAGGGGAGGACGAAAAACTGTTTTTT.

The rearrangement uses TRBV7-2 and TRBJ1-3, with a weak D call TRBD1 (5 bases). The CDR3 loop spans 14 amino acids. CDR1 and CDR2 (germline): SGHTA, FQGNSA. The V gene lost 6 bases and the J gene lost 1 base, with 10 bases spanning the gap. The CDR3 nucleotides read TGTGCCAGCAGTCAGACAGTATCTGGAAACACCATATATTTT. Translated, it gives CASSQTVSGNTIYF.

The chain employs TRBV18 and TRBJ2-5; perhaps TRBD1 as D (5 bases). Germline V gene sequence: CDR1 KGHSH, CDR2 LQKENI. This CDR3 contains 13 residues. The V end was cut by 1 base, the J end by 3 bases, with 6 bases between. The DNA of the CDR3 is TGTGCCAGCTCACCACGGACAAAAGAGACCCAGTACTTC. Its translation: CASSPRTKETQYF.

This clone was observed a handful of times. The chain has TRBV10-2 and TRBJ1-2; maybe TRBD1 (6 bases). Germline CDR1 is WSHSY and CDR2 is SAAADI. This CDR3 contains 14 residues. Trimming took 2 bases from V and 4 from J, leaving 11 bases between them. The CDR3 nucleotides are TGCGCCAGCAGTGAGGGCAGGGGCCCCTATGGCTACACCTTC. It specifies CASSEGRGPYGYTF.

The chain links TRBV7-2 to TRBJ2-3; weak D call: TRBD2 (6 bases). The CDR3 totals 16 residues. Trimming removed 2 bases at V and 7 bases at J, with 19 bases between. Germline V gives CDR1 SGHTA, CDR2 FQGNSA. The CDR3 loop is CASSLFYRESSNTQYF. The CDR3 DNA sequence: TGTGCCAGCAGCTTATTCTATCGGGAGTCATCAAATACGCAGTATTTT.